This entry is about one T cell receptor (beta chain). Its target is unknown. These data are taken from a study of PD-L1 blockade in urothelial cancer. Study at large: After treatment start, blood was analyzed at 3 weeks (second dose) and at 6 weeks. Study results and caveats: In blood sampled pretreatment, TCR clonality below the median predicted better survival.

Trimming took off 0 bases at V and 2 bases at J, with 8 bases between the two ends. In germline, CDR1 is SGHRS, CDR2 YFSETQ. The CDR3 covers 14 residues. Produced via immunoSEQ multiplex PCR; TCRdb's table is partial and in-frame only. Among some 50,000 clones, approximately 85% were seen once, and the ten largest hold less than 2%. Time point noted: peripheral blood 6 weeks after treatment start. The sample here was PBMCs, taken around atezolizumab (anti-PD-L1) treatment. The clonotype comes from a man between 50 and 59 years old with urothelial cancer. This chain uses TRBV5-1 with TRBJ1-2; unclear D gene. The CDR3 nucleotides read TGCGCCAGCAGCTTGGTTAGGGAGAACTATGGCTACACCTTC. This encodes CASSLVRENYGYTF. The full variable domain, rest sourced from reference TRBV5-1 and TRBJ1-2, is KAGVTQTPRYLIKTRGQQVTLSCSPISGHRSVSWYQQTPGQGLQFLFEYFSETQRNKGNFPGRFSGRQFSNSRSEMNVSTLELGDSALYLCASSLVRENYGYTFGSGTRLTVV.